This TCR beta chain came from a study of cytomegalovirus exposure and HLA in healthy donors. Whole-study context: An analysis done earlier identified some 120 million unique TCR beta sequences from about 179 million T cells.

These donors, healthy bone marrow donors, were studied. Both 60 Vbeta primers and 13 Jbeta primers went into the PCR. The assay was immunoSEQ multiplex PCR, and TCRdb's table has in-frame clones only and misses some. Of more than 150,000 clones in the sample, about 75% are singletons; the top ten hold less than 9.5%. This clone was counted only a few times. The antigen remains unidentified. Study observations and caveats: Upon later analysis, TCR association rates were observed to vary by HLA locus, being highest for DRB1 and lowest for HLA-C. A later analysis found that most CMV-associated TCR beta chains appeared HLA-restricted.

The CDR3 is made up of 17 amino acids. The germline V and J ends were trimmed by 3 bases and 0 bases, with 16 bases remaining between them. The germline gives CDR1 SGHRS, CDR2 YFSETQ. The rearrangement links TRBV5-1 to TRBJ1-3, with D maybe TRBD1 (6 bases). The specimen was PBMCs. The sequence was collected from a woman in her thirties or forties in good health and CMV-seropositive. This CDR3 reads CASSSEGGASSGNTIYF. The CDR3, as DNA: TGCGCCAGCAGCTCTGAGGGGGGGGCAAGCTCTGGAAACACCATATATTTT. The full variable domain, rest sourced from reference TRBV5-1 and TRBJ1-3, is KAGVTQTPRYLIKTRGQQVTLSCSPISGHRSVSWYQQTPGQGLQFLFEYFSETQRNKGNFPGRFSGRQFSNSRSEMNVSTLELGDSALYLCASSSEGGASSGNTIYFGEGSWLTVV.